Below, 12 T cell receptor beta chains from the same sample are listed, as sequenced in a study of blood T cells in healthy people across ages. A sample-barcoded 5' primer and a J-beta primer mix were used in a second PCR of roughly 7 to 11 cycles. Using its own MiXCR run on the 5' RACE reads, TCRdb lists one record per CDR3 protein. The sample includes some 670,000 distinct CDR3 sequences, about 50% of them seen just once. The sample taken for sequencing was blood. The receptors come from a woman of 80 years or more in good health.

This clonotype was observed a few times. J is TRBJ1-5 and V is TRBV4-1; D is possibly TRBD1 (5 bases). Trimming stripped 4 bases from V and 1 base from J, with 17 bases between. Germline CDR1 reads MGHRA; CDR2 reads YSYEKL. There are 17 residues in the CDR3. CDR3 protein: CASSLNSGQGSNQPQHF. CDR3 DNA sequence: TGCGCCAGCAGCCTAAACAGTGGGCAGGGAAGCAATCAGCCCCAGCATTTT.

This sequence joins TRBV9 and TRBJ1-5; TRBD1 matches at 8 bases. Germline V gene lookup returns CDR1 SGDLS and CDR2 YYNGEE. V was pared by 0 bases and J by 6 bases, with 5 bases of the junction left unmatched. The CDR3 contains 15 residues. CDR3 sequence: CASSVDGTGGQPQHF. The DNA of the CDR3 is TGTGCCAGCAGCGTAGATGGTACAGGGGGTCAGCCCCAGCATTTT.

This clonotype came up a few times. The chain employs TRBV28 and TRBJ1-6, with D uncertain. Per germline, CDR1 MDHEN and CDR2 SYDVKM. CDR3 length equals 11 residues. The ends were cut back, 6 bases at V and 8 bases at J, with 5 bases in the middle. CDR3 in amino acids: CASSIDSPLHF. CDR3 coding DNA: TGTGCCAGCAGCATTGATTCACCCCTCCACTTT. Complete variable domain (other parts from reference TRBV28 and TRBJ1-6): DVKVTQSSRYLVKRTGEKVFLECVQDMDHENMFWYRQDPGLGLRLIYFSYDVKMKEKGDIPEGYSVSREKKERFSLILESASTNQTSMYLCASSIDSPLHFGNGTRLTVT.

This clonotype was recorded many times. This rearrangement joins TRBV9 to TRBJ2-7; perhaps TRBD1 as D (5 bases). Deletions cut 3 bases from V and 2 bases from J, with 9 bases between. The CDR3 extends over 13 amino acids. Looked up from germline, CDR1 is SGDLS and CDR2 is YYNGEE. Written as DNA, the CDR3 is TGTGCCAGCAGCGGGCAGGGCGCCTACGAGCAGTACTTC. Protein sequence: CASSGQGAYEQYF.

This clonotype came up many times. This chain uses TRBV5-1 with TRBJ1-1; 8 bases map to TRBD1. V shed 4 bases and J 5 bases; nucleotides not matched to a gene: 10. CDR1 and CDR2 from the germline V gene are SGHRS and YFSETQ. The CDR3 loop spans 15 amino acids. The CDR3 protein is CASSRRTGRSTEAFF. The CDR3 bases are TGCGCCAGCAGCCGCCGGACAGGGCGGTCGACTGAAGCTTTCTTT.

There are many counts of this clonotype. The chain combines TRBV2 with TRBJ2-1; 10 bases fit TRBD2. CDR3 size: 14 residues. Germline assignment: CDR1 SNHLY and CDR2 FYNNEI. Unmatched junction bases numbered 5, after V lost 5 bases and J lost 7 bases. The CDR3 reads CASSRASGSNEQFF. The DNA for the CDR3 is TGTGCCAGCAGTCGGGCTAGCGGGAGTAATGAGCAGTTCTTC.

CDR3 nucleotides: TGCAGCGTTGGTTCCGGGCAGACCAATGAGCAGTACTTC. The encoded protein is CSVGSGQTNEQYF. This sequence joins TRBV29-1 and TRBJ2-5, with D hard to call. The germline CDR1 and CDR2 sequences are SQVTM and ANQGSEA. V dropped 4 bases and J dropped 11 bases, with 20 bases sitting between them. The CDR3 is made up of 13 amino acids.

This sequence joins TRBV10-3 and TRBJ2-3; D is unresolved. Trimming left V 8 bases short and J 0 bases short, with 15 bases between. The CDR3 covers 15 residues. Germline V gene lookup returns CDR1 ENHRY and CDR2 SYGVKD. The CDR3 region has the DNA TGTGCCATCGGTGCCCCCAGCGCTAGCACAGATACGCAGTATTTT. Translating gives CAIGAPSASTDTQYF.

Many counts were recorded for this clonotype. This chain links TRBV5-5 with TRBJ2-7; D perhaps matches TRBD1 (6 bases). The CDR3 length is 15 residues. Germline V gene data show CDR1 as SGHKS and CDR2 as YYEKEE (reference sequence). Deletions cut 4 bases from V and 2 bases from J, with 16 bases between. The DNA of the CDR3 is TGTGCCAGCAGCGCCTTGAGGGGGTCGACCTACGAGCAGTACTTC. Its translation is CASSALRGSTYEQYF.

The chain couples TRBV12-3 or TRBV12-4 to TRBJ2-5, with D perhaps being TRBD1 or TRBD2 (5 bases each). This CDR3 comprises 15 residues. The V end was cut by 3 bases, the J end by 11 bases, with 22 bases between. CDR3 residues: CASSFMGQGDNEQYF. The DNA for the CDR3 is TGTGCCAGCAGTTTCATGGGGCAGGGAGACAATGAGCAGTACTTC.

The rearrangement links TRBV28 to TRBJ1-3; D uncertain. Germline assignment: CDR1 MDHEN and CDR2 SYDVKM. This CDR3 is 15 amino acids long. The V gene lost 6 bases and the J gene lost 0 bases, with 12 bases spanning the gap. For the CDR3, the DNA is TGTGCCAGCAGCCTCCGTACCTTCTCTGGAAACACCATATATTTT. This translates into CASSLRTFSGNTIYF.

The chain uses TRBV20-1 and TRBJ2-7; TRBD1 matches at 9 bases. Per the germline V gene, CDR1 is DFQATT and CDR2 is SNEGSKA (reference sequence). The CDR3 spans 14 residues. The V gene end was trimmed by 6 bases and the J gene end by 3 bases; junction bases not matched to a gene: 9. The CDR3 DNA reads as TGCAGTGCGGACAGGGGAAGTGAGTACTACGAGCAGTACTTC. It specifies CSADRGSEYYEQYF.